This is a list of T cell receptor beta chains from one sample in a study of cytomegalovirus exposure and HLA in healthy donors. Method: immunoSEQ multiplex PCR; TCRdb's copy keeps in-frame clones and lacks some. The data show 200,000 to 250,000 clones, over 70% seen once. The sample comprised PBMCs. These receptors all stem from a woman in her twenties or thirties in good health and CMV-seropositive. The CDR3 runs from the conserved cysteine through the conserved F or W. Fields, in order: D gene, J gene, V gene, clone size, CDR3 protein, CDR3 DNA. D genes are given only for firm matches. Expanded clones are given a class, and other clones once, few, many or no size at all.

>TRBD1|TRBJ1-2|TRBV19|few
CASREGQGSGYTF
TGTGCCAGTAGGGAAGGACAGGGTAGTGGCTACACCTTC
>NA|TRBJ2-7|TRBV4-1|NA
CASSQGEPYEQYF
TGCGCCAGCAGCCAAGGTGAACCCTACGAGCAGTACTTC
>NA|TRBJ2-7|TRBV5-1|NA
CASSFIDRAYEQYF
TGCGCCAGCAGCTTCATTGACCGAGCCTACGAGCAGTACTTC
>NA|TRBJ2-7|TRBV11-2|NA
CASSFPRFRGDEQYF
TGTGCCAGCAGCTTCCCTCGTTTTCGGGGTGACGAGCAGTACTTC
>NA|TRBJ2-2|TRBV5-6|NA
CASSPGLRDAGELFF
TGTGCCAGCAGCCCCGGGCTGAGGGATGCCGGGGAGCTGTTTTTT
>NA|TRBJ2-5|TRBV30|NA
CAWRAQETQYF
TGTGCCTGGAGGGCTCAAGAGACCCAGTACTTC
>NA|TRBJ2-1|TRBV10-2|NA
CASSEGSADNEQFF
TGCGCCAGCAGTGAAGGATCGGCCGACAATGAGCAGTTCTTC
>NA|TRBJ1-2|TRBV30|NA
CAWSPQGDGYTF
TGTGCCTGGAGTCCTCAGGGAGATGGCTACACCTTC
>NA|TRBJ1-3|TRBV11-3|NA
CASSTGEGNTIYF
TGTGCCAGCAGCACCGGGGAAGGAAACACCATATATTTT
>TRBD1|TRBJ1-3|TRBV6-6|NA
CASSSTGGRNTIYF
TGTGCCAGCAGTTCGACAGGGGGCAGAAACACCATATATTTT
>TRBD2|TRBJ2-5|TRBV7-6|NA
CASSAGGRQETQYF
TGTGCCAGCAGCGCGGGGGGCAGACAAGAGACCCAGTACTTC
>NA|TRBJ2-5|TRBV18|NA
CASSPKVRAHETQYF
TGTGCCAGCTCACCAAAAGTCAGGGCTCACGAGACCCAGTACTTC
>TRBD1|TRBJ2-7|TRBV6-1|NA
CASSEIIGTAETEQYF
TGTGCCAGCAGTGAAATTATCGGGACAGCGGAAACCGAGCAGTACTTC
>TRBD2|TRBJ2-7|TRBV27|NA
CASSLIGGETSYEQYF
TGTGCCAGCAGTTTAATCGGGGGGGAGACGTCCTACGAGCAGTACTTC
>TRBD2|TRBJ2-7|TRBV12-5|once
CASGLMGLAGEVHEQYF
TGTGCTAGTGGTTTGATGGGACTAGCGGGAGAGGTCCACGAGCAGTACTTC
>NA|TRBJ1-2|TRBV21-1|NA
CASSKSGGYTF
TGTGCCAGCAGCAAGTCGGGTGGCTACACCTTC
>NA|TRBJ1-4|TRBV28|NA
CATRSNEKLFF
TGTGCCACCCGAAGTAATGAAAAACTGTTTTTT
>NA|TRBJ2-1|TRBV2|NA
CASSRDSADDEQFF
TGTGCCAGCAGCCGGGACTCAGCGGACGATGAGCAGTTCTTC
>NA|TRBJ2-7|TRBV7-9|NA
CASSSSTYYEQYF
TGTGCCAGCAGCTCCAGCACCTACTACGAGCAGTACTTC
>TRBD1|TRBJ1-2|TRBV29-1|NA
CSAVRDREFYGYTF
TGCAGCGCGGTCCGCGACAGGGAGTTCTATGGCTACACCTTC
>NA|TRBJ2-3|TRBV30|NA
CAWSFNSRGTDTQYF
TGTGCCTGGAGTTTCAACAGCCGGGGGACAGATACGCAGTATTTT
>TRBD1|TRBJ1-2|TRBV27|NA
CASSLSQGAYYGYTF
TGTGCCAGCAGTTTATCGCAGGGGGCCTACTATGGCTACACCTTC
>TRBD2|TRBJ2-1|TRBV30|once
CAWNLVRAGGPSYNEQFF
TGTGCCTGGAACCTCGTCAGAGCGGGAGGGCCCTCCTACAATGAGCAGTTCTTC
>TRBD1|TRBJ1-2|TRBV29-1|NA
CSVADRAEAYGYTF
TGCAGCGTAGCAGACAGGGCTGAAGCCTATGGCTACACCTTC
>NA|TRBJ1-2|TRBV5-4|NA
CASSPNLSYGYTF
TGTGCCAGCAGCCCGAACTTGTCCTATGGCTACACCTTC
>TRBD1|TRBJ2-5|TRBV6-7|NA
CASFYGGQGAQETQYF
TGTGCCAGCTTCTACGGGGGACAGGGGGCCCAAGAGACCCAGTACTTC
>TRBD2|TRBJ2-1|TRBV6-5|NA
CASTPRGRGVNEQFF
TGTGCCAGCACGCCTCGCGGGAGGGGCGTCAATGAGCAGTTCTTC
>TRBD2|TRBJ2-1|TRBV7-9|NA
CASSFGGGLAGGEQFF
TGTGCCAGCAGCTTCGGAGGGGGACTAGCGGGAGGTGAGCAGTTCTTC
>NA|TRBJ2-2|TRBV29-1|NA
CSVVVGVGTGELFF
TGCAGCGTGGTGGTGGGGGTAGGCACCGGGGAGCTGTTTTTT
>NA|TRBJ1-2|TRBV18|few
CASSSGQTNYGYTF
TGTGCCAGCTCCTCCGGCCAAACTAACTATGGCTACACCTTC
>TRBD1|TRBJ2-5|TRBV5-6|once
CASSLVTGDGCYF
TGTGCCAGCAGCTTGGTTACAGGGGATGGTTGTTACTTC
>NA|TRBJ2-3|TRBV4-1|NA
CASNLTWATDTQYF
TGCGCCTCCAACCTTACATGGGCCACAGATACGCAGTATTTT
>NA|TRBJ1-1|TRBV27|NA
CASSKTGRPAFF
TGTGCCAGCAGTAAAACAGGGCGCCCAGCTTTCTTT
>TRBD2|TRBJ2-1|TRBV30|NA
CAWSGMLAGSSYNEQFF
TGTGCCTGGAGTGGTATGCTAGCGGGCAGCTCCTACAATGAGCAGTTCTTC
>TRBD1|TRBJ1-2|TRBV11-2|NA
CASSPAGGGPYGYTF
TGTGCCAGCAGCCCAGCCGGAGGGGGCCCCTATGGCTACACCTTC
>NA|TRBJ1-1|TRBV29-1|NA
CSVDKGLDTEAFF
TGCAGCGTTGATAAGGGCTTGGACACTGAAGCTTTCTTT
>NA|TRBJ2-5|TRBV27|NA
CASSLTGETQYF
TGTGCCAGCAGTTTGACTGGCGAGACCCAGTACTTC
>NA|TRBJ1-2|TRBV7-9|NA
CASSPEVYGYTF
TGTGCCAGCAGCCCCGAAGTATATGGCTACACCTTC
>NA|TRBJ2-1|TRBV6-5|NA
CASSYEGNEQFF
TGTGCCAGCAGTTACGAGGGAAATGAGCAGTTCTTC
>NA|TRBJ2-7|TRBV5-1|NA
CASSRDISYEQYF
TGCGCCAGCAGCCGAGACATTAGCTACGAGCAGTACTTC
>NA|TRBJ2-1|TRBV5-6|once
CASSLGGSYNEQFF
TGTGCCAGCAGCTTGGGAGGATCCTACAATGAGCAGTTCTTC
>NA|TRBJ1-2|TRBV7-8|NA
CASSLMTAYGYTF
TGTGCCAGCAGCTTAATGACAGCCTATGGCTACACCTTC